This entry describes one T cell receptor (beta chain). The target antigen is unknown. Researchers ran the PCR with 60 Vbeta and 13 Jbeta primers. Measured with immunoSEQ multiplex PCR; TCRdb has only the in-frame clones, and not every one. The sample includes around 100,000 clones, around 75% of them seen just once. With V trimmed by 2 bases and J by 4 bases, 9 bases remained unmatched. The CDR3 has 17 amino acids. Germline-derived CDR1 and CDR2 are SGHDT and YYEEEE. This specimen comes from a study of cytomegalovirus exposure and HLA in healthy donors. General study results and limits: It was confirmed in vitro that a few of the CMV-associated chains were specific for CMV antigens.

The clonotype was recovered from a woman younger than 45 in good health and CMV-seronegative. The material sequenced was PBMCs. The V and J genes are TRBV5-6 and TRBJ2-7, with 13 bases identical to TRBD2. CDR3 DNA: TGTGCCAGCAGCTTCGGACTAGCGGGAGCGGGCGGATACGAGCAGTACTTC. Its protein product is CASSFGLAGAGGYEQYF.